This paragraph reports one TCR beta chain. Its antigen is unidentified. These data are taken from a study of identical twins. Study-level findings and limits: Cord blood's abundant beta clonotypes had fewer insertions, unlike memory repertoires. Models, which agreed with sharing between unrelated individuals, nonetheless underestimated the out-of-frame TCR alpha sharing seen in monozygotic twins. The analysis was cross-sectional rather than longitudinal within donors. Twins showed weaker excess sharing in their beta out-of-frame sequences.

Germline CDR1 is MNHNS and CDR2 is SASEGT. The CDR3 contains 16 residues. V was cut by 4 bases and J by 3 bases, with 16 bases left in between. TCRdb analysed the 5' RACE reads with MiXCR anew, one entry per CDR3 protein. The repertoire includes some 1,700,000 distinct CDR3 sequences, about 32% of them detected once, and around 0.25% sits in the top ten. This chain connects TRBV6-1 to TRBJ2-4; D remains unclear. The clonotype originates from a newborn girl in good health. Sequencing used cord blood. CDR3 amino acids: CASSGPPLLGKNIQYF. In nucleotides, the CDR3 is TGTGCCAGCAGTGGCCCTCCTTTATTGGGCAAAAACATTCAGTACTTC.